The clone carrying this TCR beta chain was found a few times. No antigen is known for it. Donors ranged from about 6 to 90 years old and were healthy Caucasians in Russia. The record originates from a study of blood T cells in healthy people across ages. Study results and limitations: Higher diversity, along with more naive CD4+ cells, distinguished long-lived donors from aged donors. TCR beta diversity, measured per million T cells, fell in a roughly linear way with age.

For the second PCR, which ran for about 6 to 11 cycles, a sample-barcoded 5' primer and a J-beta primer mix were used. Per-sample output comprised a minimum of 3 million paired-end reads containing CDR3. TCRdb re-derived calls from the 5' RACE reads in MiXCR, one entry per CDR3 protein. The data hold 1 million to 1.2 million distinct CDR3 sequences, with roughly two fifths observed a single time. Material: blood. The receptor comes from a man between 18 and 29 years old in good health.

CDR3 DNA: TGCAGTGCTAGCCACAGGGGGTTGTCCTACAATGAGCAGTACTTC. It is translated as CSASHRGLSYNEQYF. The rearrangement links TRBV20-1 to TRBJ2-1; 8 bases are a match to TRBD1. The end of the DNA fits TRBJ2-7 better, so the J call may be wrong. This CDR3 spans 15 amino acids. Germline CDR1 reads DFQATT; CDR2 reads SNEGSKA (reference sequence).